This T cell receptor beta chain was observed in a study of cytomegalovirus exposure and HLA in healthy donors. Study results and caveats: A missense DCLRE1C variant was associated with V- and J-gene trimming of TCR beta chains in a later analysis, and an independent cohort replicated the association. Roughly uniform depth of sequencing across donors was assumed in presence/absence analyses. Reportedly, TCR beta sequences accurately predicted HLA-A and HLA-B alleles in most subjects. Productive rates of about 87% or about 30% were seen for most TCR beta V segments in an earlier analysis.

With respect to this clone: The antigen remains undetermined.

A multiplex PCR was run with 60 Vbeta primers and 13 Jbeta primers. Clones were sequenced by immunoSEQ multiplex PCR, and TCRdb holds only the in-frame ones, with some missing. Of about 150,000 clones in the sample, about 71% were seen once. The ends lost 5 bases at V and 6 bases at J; junction bases unmatched: 12. Germline V gene sequence: CDR1 MNHEY, CDR2 SVGAGI. The CDR3 contains 15 residues. The chain has TRBV6-5 and TRBJ1-2, with TRBD1 matching over 7 bases. Source material: PBMCs. The receptor was derived from a woman aged 55-70 years in good health and CMV-seropositive. CDR3 loop: CASSARQGGRNGYTF. In DNA form, the CDR3 reads TGTGCCAGCAGTGCCCGACAGGGAGGTAGAAATGGCTACACCTTC.